What follows is one T cell receptor (beta chain) and its context. V dropped 10 bases and J dropped 5 bases, with 21 bases sitting between them. The CDR3 is 15 residues long. CDR1 SEHNR and CDR2 FQNEAQ come from the germline V gene (reference sequence). This entry belongs to a study of cytomegalovirus exposure and HLA in healthy donors. The PCR used 60 Vbeta and 13 Jbeta primers. Repertoires were generated with immunoSEQ multiplex PCR, while TCRdb's copy carries only in-frame clones and drops some. The sample table includes about 140,000 clones. The sequenced sample consisted of PBMCs. The source is a man in his forties in good health and CMV-seronegative. The chain employs TRBV7-9 and TRBJ1-5, with D maybe TRBD1 (6 bases). CDR3 DNA: TGTGCCACTCGACGTATGGAAGGGGGAGATCAGCCCCAGCATTTT. Amino acids: CATRRMEGGDQPQHF.